Sequencing of this T cell receptor (beta chain) was carried out in a study of blood T cell repertoires in COVID-19. TCRdb's copy holds only in-frame clones and misses some; the assay was immunoSEQ multiplex PCR. This sample yields 250,000 to 300,000 clones, of which just over 90% are seen a single time; over 2% belongs to the top ten. CDR1 GTSNPN and CDR2 SVGIG come from the germline V gene (reference sequence). The CDR3 loop spans 13 amino acids. V lost 2 bases, J lost 6 bases, and 3 bases stayed unmatched. V is TRBV30 and J is TRBJ1-2; TRBD1 matches at 10 bases. The sequence was obtained from a woman aged 25 to 39 with COVID-19, enrolled during active disease. The sample taken for sequencing was peripheral blood. As DNA, the CDR3 is TGTGCCTGGAGTCTCGGACAGGGGGATGGCTACACCTTC. Protein product: CAWSLGQGDGYTF.